Presented here are 6 T cell receptor beta chains from one specimen sequenced in a study of shared clonotypes between healthy human individuals. Profiling relied on immunoSEQ multiplex PCR, and the TCRdb table lists in-frame clones only, not all of them. The sample carries some 2 million clones, 95% recorded once. The material sequenced was naive CD4+ T cells sorted from blood. Documented subset: CD45RA+ positively selected. The receptors here all came from a young man in good health.

This chain uses TRBV5-1 with TRBJ2-5, with a tentative D call TRBD1 (6 bases). Germline V lookup: CDR1 SGHRS, CDR2 YFSETQ. V lost 5 bases to trimming and J lost 5 bases, with 19 bases between them. The length of the CDR3 is 15 residues. This chain's CDR3 is CASSNRIGGYETQYF. The CDR3 nucleotides are TGCGCCAGCAGTAATCGGATAGGGGGTTACGAGACCCAGTACTTC.

The chain recombines TRBV7-9 with TRBJ2-1; perhaps TRBD2 as D (6 bases). In germline, CDR1 is SEHNR, CDR2 FQNEAQ (reference sequence). V was cut by 4 bases and J by 6 bases, with 16 bases left in between. This CDR3 has 15 residues. CDR3 bases: TGTGCCAGCAGCTCACCAACTAGCTCCCGCAATGAGCAGTTCTTC. Protein sequence: CASSSPTSSRNEQFF.

The V call is TRBV6-5, the J call TRBJ1-2; D is possibly TRBD1 (6 bases). The V gene lost 2 bases and the J gene lost 2 bases, with 9 bases spanning the gap. Germline V gene data show CDR1 as MNHEY and CDR2 as SVGAGI. There are 14 residues in the CDR3. The CDR3, as DNA: TGTGCCAGCAGTTACGGTGGACAGAACTATGGCTACACCTTC. This sequence encodes CASSYGGQNYGYTF.

The V and J genes are TRBV9 and TRBJ2-3, with a possible D match to TRBD2 (6 bases). V was pared by 0 bases and J by 1 base, with 15 bases between. Germline V lookup: CDR1 SGDLS, CDR2 YYNGEE. The CDR3 is 17 amino acids. CDR3 sequence reads: CASSVGGGRGGTDTQYF. The DNA of the CDR3 is TGTGCCAGCAGCGTAGGAGGAGGGAGAGGAGGCACAGATACGCAGTATTTT.

This chain joins TRBV10-3 and TRBJ1-1, with D unclear. The germline CDR1 and CDR2 sequences are ENHRY and SYGVKD. V was shortened by 0 bases and J by 8 bases, with 7 bases between the two germline ends. There are 12 residues in the CDR3. The CDR3 bases are TGTGCCATCAGTGAGTCGAGTATCGAAGCTTTCTTT. Its protein product is CAISESSIEAFF.

V gene TRBV11-2 combines with J gene TRBJ2-4, with 9 nucleotides matching TRBD1. In germline, CDR1 is SGHAT, CDR2 FQNNGV. This CDR3 contains 17 residues. The ends lost 5 bases at V and 5 bases at J; junction bases unmatched: 13. The CDR3 loop is CASSLTIARTGENIQYF. Written as DNA, the CDR3 is TGTGCCAGCAGCCTAACGATCGCTAGGACAGGGGAAAACATTCAGTACTTC. Full variable domain (outside the CDR3, taken from reference TRBV11-2 and TRBJ2-4): EAGVAQSPRYKIIEKRQSVAFWCNPISGHATLYWYQQILGQGPKLLIQFQNNGVVDDSQLPKDRFSAERLKGVDSTLKIQPAKLEDSAVYLCASSLTIARTGENIQYFGAGTRLSVL.